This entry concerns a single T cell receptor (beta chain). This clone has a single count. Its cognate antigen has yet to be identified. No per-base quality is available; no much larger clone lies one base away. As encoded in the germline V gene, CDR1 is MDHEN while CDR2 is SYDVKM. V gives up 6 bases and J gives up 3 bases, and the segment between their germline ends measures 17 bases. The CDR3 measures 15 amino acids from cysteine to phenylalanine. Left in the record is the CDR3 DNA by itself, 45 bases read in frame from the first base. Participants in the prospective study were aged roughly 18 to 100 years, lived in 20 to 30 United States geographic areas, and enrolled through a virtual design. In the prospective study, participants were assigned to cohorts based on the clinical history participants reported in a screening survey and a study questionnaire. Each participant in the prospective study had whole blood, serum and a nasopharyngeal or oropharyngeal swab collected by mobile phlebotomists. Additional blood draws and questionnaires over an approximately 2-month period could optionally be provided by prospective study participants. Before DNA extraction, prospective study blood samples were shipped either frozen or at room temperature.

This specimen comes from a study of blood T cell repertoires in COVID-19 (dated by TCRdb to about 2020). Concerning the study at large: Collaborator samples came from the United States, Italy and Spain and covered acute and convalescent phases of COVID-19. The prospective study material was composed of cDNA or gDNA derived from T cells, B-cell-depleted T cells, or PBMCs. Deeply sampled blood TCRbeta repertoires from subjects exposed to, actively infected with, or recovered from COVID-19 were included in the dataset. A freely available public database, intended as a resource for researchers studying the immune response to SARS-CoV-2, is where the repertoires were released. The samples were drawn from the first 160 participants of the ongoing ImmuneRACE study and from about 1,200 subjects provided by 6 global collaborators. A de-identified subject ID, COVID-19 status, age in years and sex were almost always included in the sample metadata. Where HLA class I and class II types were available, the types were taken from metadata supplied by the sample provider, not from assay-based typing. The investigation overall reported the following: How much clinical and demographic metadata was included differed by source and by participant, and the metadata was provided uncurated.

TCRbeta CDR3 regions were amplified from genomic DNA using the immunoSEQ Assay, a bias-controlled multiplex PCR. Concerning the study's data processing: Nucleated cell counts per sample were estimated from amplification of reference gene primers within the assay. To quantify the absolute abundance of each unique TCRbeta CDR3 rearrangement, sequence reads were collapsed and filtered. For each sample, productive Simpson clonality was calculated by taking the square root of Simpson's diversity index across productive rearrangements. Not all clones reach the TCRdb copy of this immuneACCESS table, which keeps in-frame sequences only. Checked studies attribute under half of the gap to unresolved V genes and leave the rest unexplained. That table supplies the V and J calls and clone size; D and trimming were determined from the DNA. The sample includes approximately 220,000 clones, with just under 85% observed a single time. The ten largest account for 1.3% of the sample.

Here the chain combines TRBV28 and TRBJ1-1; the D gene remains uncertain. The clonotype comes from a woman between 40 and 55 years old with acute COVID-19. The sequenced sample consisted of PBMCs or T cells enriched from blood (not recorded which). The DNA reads TGTGCCAGCAGCGCCACGGGGAGGAGGTACACTGAAGCTTTCTTT. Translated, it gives CASSATGRRYTEAFF.